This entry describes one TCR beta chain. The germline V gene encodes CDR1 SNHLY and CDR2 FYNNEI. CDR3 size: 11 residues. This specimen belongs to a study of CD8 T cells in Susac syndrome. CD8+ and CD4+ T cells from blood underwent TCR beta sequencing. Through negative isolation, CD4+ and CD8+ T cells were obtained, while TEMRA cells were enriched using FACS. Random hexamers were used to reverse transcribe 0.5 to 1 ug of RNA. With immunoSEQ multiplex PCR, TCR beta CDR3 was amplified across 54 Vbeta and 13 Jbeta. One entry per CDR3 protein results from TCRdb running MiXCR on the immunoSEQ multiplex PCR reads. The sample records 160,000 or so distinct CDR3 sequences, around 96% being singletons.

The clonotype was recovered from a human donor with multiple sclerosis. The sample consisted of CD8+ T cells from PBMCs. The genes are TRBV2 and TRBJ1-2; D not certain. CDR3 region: CVRTSPYGYTF. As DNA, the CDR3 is TGTGTGAGGACTTCTCCCTATGGCTACACCTTC.